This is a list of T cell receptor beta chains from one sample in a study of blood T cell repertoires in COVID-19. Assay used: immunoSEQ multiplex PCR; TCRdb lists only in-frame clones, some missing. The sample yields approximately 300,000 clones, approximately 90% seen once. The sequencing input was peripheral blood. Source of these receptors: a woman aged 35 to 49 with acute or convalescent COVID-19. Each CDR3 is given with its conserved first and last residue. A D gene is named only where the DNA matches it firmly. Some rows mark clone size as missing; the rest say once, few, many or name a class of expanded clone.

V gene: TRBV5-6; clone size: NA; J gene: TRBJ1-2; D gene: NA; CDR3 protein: CASSTYLQGSTF
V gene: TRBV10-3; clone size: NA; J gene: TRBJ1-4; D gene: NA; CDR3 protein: CAISESGGSGEKLFF
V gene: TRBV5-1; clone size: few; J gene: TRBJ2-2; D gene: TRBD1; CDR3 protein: CASSPYQGAGTGELFF
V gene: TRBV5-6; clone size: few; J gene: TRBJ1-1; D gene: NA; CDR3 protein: CASSGTDSLNTEAFF
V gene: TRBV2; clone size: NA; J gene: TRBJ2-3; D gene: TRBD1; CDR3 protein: CASTDRADTQYF
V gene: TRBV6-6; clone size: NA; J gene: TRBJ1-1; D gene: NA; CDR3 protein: CASRDAGGGTEAFF
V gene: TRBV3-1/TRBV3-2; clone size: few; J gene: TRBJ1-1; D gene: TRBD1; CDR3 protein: CASSQDASDRDMNTEAFF
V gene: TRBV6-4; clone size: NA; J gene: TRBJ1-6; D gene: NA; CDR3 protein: CASRESIGDSYNSPLHF
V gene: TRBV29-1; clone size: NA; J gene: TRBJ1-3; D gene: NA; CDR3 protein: CSVQRGTSGNTIYF
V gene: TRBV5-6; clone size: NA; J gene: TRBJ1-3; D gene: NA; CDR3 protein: CASSDISSGNTIYF
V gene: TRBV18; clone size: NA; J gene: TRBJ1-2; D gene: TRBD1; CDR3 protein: CASSPPRGTGLYGYTF
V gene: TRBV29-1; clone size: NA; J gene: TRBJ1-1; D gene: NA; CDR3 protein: CSVDLREVNTEAFF
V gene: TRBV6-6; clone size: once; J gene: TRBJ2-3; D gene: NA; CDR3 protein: CASFQSAPDTQYF
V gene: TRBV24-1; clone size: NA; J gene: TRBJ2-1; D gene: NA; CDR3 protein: CATSDPLSPLSYNEQFF
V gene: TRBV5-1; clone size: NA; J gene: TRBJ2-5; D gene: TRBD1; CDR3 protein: CASSSGTAETQYF
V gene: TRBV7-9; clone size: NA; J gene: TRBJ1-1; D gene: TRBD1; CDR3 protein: CASSQGQVNTEAFF
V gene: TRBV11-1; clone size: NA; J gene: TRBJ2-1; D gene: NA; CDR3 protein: CASSLVRFNEQFF
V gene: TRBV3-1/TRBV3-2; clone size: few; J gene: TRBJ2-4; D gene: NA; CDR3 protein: CASSQPGLAKNIQYF
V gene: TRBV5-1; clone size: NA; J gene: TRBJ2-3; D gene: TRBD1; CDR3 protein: CASCPGTGGSDTQYF
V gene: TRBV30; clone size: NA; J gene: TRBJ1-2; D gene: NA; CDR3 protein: CAWSLGETYGYTF
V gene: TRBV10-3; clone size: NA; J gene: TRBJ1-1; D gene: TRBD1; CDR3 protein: CAIRMTGGKNTEAFF
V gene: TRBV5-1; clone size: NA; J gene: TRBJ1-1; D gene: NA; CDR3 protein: CASSLSLQGTEAFF
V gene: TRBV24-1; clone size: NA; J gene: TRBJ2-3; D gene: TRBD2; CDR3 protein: CATSVPSTSGEQYF
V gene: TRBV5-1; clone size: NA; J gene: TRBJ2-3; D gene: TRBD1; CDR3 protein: CASSLAGDRARADTQYF
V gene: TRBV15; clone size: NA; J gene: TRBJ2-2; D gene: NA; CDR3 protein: CATQVTSNTGELFF
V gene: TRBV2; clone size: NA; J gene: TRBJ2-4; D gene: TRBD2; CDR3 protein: CARDDDRGGRAKNIQYF
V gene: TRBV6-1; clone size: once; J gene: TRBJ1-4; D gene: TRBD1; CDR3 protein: CASSGGTGGRSGEKLFF
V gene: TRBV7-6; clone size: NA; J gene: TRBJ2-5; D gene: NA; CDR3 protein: CASSSRTNRRGGTQYF